This T cell receptor (beta chain) derives from a study of cytomegalovirus exposure and HLA in healthy donors. As for the study in general: In an earlier analysis, approximately 120 million unique TCR beta sequences were found from 150 million to 200 million T cells. Study-wide findings and caveats: Listed as cytomegalovirus-associated were over 150 TCR beta chains. A missense variant in DCLRE1C was later tied to TCR beta V- and J-gene trimming. Reportedly, HLA-A and HLA-B alleles of most subjects were accurately predicted from TCR beta.

PCR used 60 Vbeta primers and 13 Jbeta primers. Using immunoSEQ multiplex PCR, the repertoire was profiled, and TCRdb retains in-frame clones only, with some absent. The sample table includes roughly 60,000 clones. Trimming shortened V by 1 base and J by 0 bases, and 10 bases separated the two germline ends. The germline V gene has CDR1 MNHNS and CDR2 SASEGT. This CDR3 is 15 amino acids long. In the case of this clone: Its antigen remains unidentified.

The chain is built from TRBV6-1 and TRBJ2-7, with D maybe TRBD2 (6 bases). This sequence originates from a woman in her late teens or twenties in good health and CMV-seronegative. Sequenced sample: PBMCs. The CDR3 protein is CASSEGGAGSYEQYF. The DNA of the CDR3 is TGTGCCAGCAGTGAAGGAGGAGCGGGCTCCTACGAGCAGTACTTC.